There are many counts of the clone carrying this T cell receptor (beta chain). Its antigen is unknown. The team produced cDNA through 5'RACE using 10-nucleotide random UMIs. TCRdb reprocessed the 5' RACE reads via MiXCR and lists one record per CDR3 protein. The sample has 53,000 or so distinct CDR3 sequences, roughly 8.3% seen once. This sample is drawn from a study of neurological immune-mediated disorders. General observations from the study: Because no CDR3 amino acid sequences were shared across subjects by expanded clones, private repertoires were suggested in all groups.

Indicated time point: longitudinal time-point 3. Individuals who volunteered at a blood bank located in Maryland, USA, made up the group of healthy controls. The unsorted libraries originated from 2 million PBMCs that had been stored at -80 C. Germline-derived CDR1 and CDR2 are SNHLY and FYNNEI. This CDR3 comprises 15 residues. Trimming removed 6 bases at V and 9 bases at J, with 18 bases between. The TCR was taken from a woman in her forties in good health. V usage is TRBV2 and J usage is TRBJ1-6; D is unclear. The sample taken for sequencing was PBMCs. The CDR3 here is CASRPDTAGSSPLHF. DNA for the CDR3: TGTGCCAGCAGGCCCGACACAGCTGGTAGTTCACCCCTCCACTTT.